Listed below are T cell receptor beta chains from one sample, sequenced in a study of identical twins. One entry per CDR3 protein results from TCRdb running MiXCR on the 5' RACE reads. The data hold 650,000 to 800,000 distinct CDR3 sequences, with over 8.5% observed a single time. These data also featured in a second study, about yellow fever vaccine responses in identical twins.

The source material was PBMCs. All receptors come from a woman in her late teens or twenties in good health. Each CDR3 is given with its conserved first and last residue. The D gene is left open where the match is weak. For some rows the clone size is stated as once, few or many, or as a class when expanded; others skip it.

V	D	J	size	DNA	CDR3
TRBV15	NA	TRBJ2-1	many	TGTGCCACCAGCACCGCCGAAGACGCCTACAATGAGCAGTTCTTC	CATSTAEDAYNEQFF
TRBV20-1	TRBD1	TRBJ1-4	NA	TGCAGTGCTAGGGGATTAGGGGGCCCGACAACTAATGAAAAACTGTTTTTT	CSARGLGGPTTNEKLFF
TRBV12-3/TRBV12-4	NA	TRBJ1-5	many	TGTGCCAGCAGTTTCTGGGGGGTGGGCAATCAGCCCCAGCATTTT	CASSFWGVGNQPQHF
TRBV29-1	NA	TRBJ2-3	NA	TGCAGCGTCTTAATGGGGGCCGAAGATACGCAGTATTTT	CSVLMGAEDTQYF
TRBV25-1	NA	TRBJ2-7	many	TGTGCCAGCAGTGAATTGATCGTGGGCGAGCAGTACTTC	CASSELIVGEQYF
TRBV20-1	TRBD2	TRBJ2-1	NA	TGCAGTGCTAGCGGGATAGCGGGAGGGGGAAATGAGCAGTTCTTC	CSASGIAGGGNEQFF
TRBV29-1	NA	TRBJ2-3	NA	TGCAGCGTTGAAGATCAAGGGACACCTCCCACAGATACGCAGTATTTT	CSVEDQGTPPTDTQYF
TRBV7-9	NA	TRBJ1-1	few	TGTGCCAGCAGCCCCAACAGGGATGCTGAAGCTTTCTTT	CASSPNRDAEAFF
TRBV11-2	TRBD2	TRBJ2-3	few	TGTGCCAGCAGCACAAAAGCTCTAGCGGGGGACTTTTGGGATACGCAGTATTTT	CASSTKALAGDFWDTQYF
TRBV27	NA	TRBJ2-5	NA	TGTGCCAGCAGTTTGAGTATCGGGGAGACCCAGTACTTC	CASSLSIGETQYF
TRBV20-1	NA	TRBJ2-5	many	TGCAGTGCTAGGTGGGGGGTGGAAGAGACCCAGTACTTC	CSARWGVEETQYF
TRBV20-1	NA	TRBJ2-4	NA	TGCAGTGCTTCCCCGGGGGCGGGATCGGCCAAAAACATTCAGTACTTC	CSASPGAGSAKNIQYF
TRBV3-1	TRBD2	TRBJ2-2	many	TGTGCCAGCAGCCCAAGTGCGGGAGAGGTTAACACCGGGGAGCTGTTTTTT	CASSPSAGEVNTGELFF
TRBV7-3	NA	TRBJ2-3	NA	TGTGCCAGCAGCAAGAACGGGGAATTCACAGATACGCAGTATTTT	CASSKNGEFTDTQYF